Shown below are 5 T cell receptor beta chains from a single sample sequenced in a study of OX40 agonist ivuxolimab in advanced cancers. Assay used: immunoSEQ multiplex PCR; TCRdb lists only in-frame clones, some missing. The sample has 11,000 to 15,000 clones; roughly 89% are singletons. The sample was CD4+ or CD8+ T cells sorted from blood, taken in a trial of the OX40 agonist ivuxolimab. These receptor sequences come from an adult with an advanced solid tumor such as melanoma, head and neck, liver or kidney cancer.

This clone occurred a few times. The chain is built from TRBV6-1 and TRBJ2-2; 8 bases align to TRBD2. With 3 bases clipped from V and 2 bases from J, the junction kept 5 bases outside the gene matches. The CDR3 has 16 residues. CDR1 is MNHNS and CDR2 is SASEGT in the germline V gene. CDR3 in DNA: TGTGCCAGCAGTGAGGGCGGGACTAGTAACACCGGGGAGCTGTTTTTT. Translated: CASSEGGTSNTGELFF.

V and J are TRBV28 and TRBJ2-5; the D gene is possibly TRBD1 (6 bases). Germline loops: CDR1 MDHEN, CDR2 SYDVKM. This CDR3 region has 15 residues. V lost 4 bases and J 5 bases, leaving 17 bases between the germline ends. The CDR3 region has the DNA TGTGCCAGCAGTTCAATACGCCCCACAGGGGAGACCCAGTACTTC. Residues: CASSSIRPTGETQYF.

The V and J genes are TRBV7-2 and TRBJ1-2, with D hard to call. This CDR3 is built from 15 residues. V dropped 2 bases and J dropped 4 bases, with 14 bases sitting between them. Germline assignment: CDR1 SGHTA and CDR2 FQGNSA. CDR3: CASSLSNAGAYGYTF. The CDR3 DNA sequence: TGTGCCAGCAGCTTAAGCAATGCGGGAGCCTATGGCTACACCTTC.

The chain couples TRBV4-1 to TRBJ2-7, with 9 bases aligning to TRBD1. The CDR3 is 15 amino acids. V shed 0 bases and J 4 bases; nucleotides not matched to a gene: 4. The germline gives CDR1 MGHRA, CDR2 YSYEKL. The CDR3 spells CASSQEGQGRYEQYF. Written as DNA, the CDR3 is TGCGCCAGCAGCCAAGAGGGACAGGGTAGGTACGAGCAGTACTTC.

The chain couples TRBV6-1 to TRBJ1-2; TRBD1 aligns across 8 bases. V trimming: 2 bases; J trimming: 4 bases; junction bases outside the gene matches: 3. The length of the CDR3 is 14 residues. CDR1 and CDR2 (germline): MNHNS, SASEGT. The DNA for the CDR3 is TGTGCCAGCAGTGAACTCACAGGGGGCTATGGCTACACCTTC. This codes for CASSELTGGYGYTF.